This TCR beta chain came from a study of T cell changes during pregnancy in multiple sclerosis. The table came from immunoSEQ multiplex PCR; TCRdb's copy has only in-frame clones and leaves some out. The table records about 41,000 clones, 80% to 90% of them present only once. This clone was counted a single time. The junction had 5 bases not matched to a gene; V was cut back by 3 bases and J by 2 bases. The CDR3 loop spans 16 amino acids. Germline CDR1 KGHSH, CDR2 LQKENI. The receptor was derived from a female donor with multiple sclerosis, enrolled in a pregnancy study. This chain connects TRBV18 to TRBJ2-5; 11 bases are shared with TRBD2. The input for sequencing was CD4+ T cells from peripheral blood mononuclear cells, taken in the first trimester of pregnancy. The CDR3, as DNA: TGTGCCAGCTCACCCCAACTAGCGGGGGCACAAGAGACCCAGTACTTC. Amino acid sequence: CASSPQLAGAQETQYF.